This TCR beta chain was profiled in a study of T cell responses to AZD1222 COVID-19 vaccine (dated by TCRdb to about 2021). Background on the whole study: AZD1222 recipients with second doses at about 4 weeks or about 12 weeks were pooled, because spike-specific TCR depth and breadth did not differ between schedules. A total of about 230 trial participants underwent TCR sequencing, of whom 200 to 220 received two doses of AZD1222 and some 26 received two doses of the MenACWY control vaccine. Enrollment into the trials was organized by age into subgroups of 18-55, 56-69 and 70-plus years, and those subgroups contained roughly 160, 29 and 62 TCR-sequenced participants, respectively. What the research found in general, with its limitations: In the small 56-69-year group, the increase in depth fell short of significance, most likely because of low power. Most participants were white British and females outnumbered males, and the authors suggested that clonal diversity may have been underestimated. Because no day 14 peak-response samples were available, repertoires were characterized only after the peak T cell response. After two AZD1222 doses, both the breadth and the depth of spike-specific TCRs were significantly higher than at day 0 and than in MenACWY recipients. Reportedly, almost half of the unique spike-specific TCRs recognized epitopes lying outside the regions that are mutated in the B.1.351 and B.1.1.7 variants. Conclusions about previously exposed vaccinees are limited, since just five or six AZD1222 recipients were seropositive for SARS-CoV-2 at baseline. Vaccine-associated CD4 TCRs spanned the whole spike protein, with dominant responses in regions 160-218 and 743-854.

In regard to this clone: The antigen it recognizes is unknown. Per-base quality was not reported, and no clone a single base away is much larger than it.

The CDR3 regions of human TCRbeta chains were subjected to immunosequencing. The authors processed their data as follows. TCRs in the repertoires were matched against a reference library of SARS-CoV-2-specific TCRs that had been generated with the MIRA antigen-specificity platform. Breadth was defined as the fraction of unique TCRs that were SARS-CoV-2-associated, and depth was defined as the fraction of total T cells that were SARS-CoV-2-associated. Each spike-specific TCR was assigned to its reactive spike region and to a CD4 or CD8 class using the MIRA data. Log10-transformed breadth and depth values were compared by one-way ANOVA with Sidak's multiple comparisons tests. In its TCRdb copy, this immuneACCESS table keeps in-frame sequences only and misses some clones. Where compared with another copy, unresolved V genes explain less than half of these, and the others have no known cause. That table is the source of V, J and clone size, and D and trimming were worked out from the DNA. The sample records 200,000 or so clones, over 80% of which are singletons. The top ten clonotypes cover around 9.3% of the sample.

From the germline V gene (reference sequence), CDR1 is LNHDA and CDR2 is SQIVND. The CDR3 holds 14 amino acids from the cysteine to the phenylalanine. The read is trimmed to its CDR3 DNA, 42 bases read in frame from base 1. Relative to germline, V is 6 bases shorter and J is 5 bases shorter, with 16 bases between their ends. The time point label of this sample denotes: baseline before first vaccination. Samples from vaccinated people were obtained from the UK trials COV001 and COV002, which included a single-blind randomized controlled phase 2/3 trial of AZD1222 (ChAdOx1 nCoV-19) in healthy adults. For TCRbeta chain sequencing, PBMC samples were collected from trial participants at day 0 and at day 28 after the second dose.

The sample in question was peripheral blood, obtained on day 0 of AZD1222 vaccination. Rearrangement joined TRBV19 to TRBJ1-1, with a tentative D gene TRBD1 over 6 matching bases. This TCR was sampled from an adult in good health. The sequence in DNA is TGTGCCAGTAGCGTTGCAGGGGCCGGGACTGAAGCTTTCTTT. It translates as CASSVAGAGTEAFF.